This entry describes one T cell receptor beta chain. Its antigen remains unidentified. No base quality values were provided; no much bigger clone lies one nucleotide off. Counted from cysteine to phenylalanine, this CDR3 has 15 amino acids. Only the CDR3 part of the read is kept: 45 bases, read in frame from the first base. For CDR1 and CDR2, the germline V gene lists SGDLS and YYNGEE. V is pared back by 1 base and J by 6 bases, with 16 bases lying between the germline termini. During the collection period, no immune events, such as infections, were documented for the healthy donors. Blood repertoires from healthy donors were used as a training cohort for calibrating time-dependent variance in a beta-binomial model of differential abundance of T-cell clones. The training cohort was composed of some ten healthy donors, 3 female and 7 male. An age range of about 25 to 64 years, with an average of 43 years, was recorded for the donors. Whole blood from each healthy donor was obtained from a commercial supplier and was collected at three time points approximately 15 days apart. For immunosequencing, genomic DNA was extracted from unsorted whole blood.

The immunoSEQ Assay, which relies on bias-controlled multiplex PCR amplification of genomic DNA, was used to profile TCRbeta CDR3 regions. The source study handled its data this way. The absolute abundance of each unique TCRbeta CDR3 region was quantified after sequences were collapsed and filtered. Differential abundance was tested with a binomial (Fisher-equivalent) model and with a beta-binomial model adding time-dependent variance fitted from healthy donors. Clones with fewer than 5 combined templates were excluded, and clones with Benjamini-Hochberg FDR below 0.01 were called differentially abundant. The form v = (b*log(k)+a)^2 was used to model beta-binomial variance as a function of total template count across the two samples. TCRdb carries this immuneACCESS record with in-frame sequences only. Its versions omit some clonotypes, under half of them owing to an unresolved V gene in the studies checked, with the rest unexplained. V and J calls and clone size come straight from that table; D and trimming were deduced from the DNA. Recorded for this sample are around 120,000 clones; 75% to 90% of them occurred a single time. The top ten clones comprise over 3% of the sample.

This record belongs to a study of identifying expanded T cells in peripheral blood (dated by TCRdb to about 2019). General notes on the study: Separate aliquots of the same genomic DNA pool were sequenced to produce technical replicates, and four replicates were compared in pairs. Beyond this particular receptor, the publication reports: Across all healthy-donor time intervals, the beta-binomial model significantly lowered both the number of clones called differentially abundant and the false-positive rate. For all healthy donors, the variance in clone template counts between roughly 2-week samples rose significantly as total template count increased. The binomial model flagged approximately 1.2 differentially abundant clones between technical replicates, compared with roughly 15 over about 2 weeks and 18 to 20 over about four weeks. The authors expected biological variance in healthy repertoires might increase further over much longer intervals such as months to years.

This clonotype originated in a person aged 18 to 70 in good health. The rearranged chain carries TRBV9 and TRBJ1-1; TRBD1 is perhaps the D gene, given 5 matching bases. The sample comprised blood. The CDR3 reads as follows: CASSVFLDAGPEAFF. Here is the DNA: TGTGCCAGCAGCGTATTTCTAGATGCGGGGCCTGAAGCTTTCTTT.